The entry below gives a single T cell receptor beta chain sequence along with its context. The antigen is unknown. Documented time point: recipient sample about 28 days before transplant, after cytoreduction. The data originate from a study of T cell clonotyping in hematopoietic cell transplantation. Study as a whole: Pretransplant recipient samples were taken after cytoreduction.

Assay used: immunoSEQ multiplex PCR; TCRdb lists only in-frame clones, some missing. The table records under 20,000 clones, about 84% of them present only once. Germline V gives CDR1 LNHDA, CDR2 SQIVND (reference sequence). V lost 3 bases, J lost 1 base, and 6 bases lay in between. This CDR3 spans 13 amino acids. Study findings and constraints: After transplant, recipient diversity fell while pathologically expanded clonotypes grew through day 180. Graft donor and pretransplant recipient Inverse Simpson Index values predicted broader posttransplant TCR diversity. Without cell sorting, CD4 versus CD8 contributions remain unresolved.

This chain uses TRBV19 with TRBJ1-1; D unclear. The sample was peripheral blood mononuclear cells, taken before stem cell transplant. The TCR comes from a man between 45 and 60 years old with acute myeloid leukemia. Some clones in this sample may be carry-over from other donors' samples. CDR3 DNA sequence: TGTGCCAGTAGTATTCGGGGGAACACTGAAGCTTTCTTT. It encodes CASSIRGNTEAFF.